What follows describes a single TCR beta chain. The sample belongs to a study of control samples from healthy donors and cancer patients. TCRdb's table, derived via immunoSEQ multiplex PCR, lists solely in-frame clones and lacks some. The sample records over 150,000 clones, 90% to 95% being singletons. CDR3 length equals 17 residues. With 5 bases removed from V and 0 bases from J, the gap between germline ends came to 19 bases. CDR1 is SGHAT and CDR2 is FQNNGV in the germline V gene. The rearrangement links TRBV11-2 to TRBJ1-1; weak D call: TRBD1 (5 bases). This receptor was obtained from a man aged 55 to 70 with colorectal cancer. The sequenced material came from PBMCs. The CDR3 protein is CASSRDGRRGMNTEAFF. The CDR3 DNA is TGTGCCAGCAGCCGCGATGGGCGTCGGGGGATGAACACTGAAGCTTTCTTT.